This T cell receptor beta chain was recovered during a study of T cell responses to AZD1222 COVID-19 vaccine. Sequenced by immunoSEQ multiplex PCR; TCRdb stores in-frame clones only, minus some. The sample contains fewer than 150,000 clones, 92% of which appear only once. CDR3 length: 17 residues. Unmatched junction bases numbered 12, after V lost 4 bases and J lost 0 bases. Germline values: CDR1 SQVTM, CDR2 ANQGSEA. The receptor's source is an adult who received the AZD1222 COVID-19 vaccine. The chain employs TRBV29-1 and TRBJ1-3; 7 bases are a match to TRBD1. The sequenced sample was peripheral blood, obtained 28 days after the second AZD1222 dose. The CDR3 region is CSVAPYYRGSSGNTIYF. CDR3 sequence (DNA): TGCAGCGTTGCACCCTATTACAGGGGAAGCTCTGGAAACACCATATATTTT.